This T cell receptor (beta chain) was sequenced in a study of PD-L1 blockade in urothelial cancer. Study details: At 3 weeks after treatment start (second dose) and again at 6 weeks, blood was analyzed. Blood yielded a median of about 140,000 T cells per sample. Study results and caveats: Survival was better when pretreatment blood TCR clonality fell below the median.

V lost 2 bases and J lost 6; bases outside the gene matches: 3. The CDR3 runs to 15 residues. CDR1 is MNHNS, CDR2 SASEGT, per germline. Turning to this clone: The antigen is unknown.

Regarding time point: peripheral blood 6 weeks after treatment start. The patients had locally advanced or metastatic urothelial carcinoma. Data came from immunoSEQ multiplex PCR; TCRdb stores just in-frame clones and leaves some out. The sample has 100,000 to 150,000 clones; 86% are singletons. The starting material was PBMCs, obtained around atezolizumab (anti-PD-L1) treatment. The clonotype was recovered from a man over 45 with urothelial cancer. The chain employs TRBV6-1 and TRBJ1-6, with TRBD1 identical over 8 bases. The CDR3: CASSELGQGNSPLHF. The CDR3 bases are TGTGCCAGCAGTGAATTAGGACAGGGTAATTCACCCCTCCACTTT.